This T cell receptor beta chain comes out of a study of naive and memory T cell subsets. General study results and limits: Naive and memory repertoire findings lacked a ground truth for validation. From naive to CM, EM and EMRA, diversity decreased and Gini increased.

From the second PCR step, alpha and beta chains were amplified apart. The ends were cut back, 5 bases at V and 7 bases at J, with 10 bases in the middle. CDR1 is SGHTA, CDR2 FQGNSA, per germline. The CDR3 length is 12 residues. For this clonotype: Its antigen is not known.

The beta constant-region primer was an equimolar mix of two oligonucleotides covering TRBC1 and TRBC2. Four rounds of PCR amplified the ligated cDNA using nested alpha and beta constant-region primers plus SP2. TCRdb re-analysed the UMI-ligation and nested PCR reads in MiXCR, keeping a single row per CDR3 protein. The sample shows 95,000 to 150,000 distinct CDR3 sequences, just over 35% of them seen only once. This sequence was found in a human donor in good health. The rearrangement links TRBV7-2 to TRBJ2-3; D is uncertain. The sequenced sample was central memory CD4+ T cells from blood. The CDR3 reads CASSHPGNTQYF. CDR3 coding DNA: TGTGCCAGCAGCCACCCTGGGAATACGCAGTATTTT.